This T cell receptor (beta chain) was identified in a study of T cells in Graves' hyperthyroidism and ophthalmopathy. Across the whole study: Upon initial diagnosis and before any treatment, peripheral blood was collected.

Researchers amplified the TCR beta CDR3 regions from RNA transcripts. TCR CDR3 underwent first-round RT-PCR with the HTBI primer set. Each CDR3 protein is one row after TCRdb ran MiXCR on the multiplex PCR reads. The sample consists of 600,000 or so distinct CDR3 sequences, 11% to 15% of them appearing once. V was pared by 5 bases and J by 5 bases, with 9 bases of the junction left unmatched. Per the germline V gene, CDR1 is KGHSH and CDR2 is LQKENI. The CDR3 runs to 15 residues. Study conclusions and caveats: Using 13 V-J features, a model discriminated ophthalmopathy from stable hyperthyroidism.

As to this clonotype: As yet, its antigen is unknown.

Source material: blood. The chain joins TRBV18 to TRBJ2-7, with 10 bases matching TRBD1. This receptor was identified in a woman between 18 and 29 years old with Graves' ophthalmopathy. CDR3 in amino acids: CASSTRETGGDEQYF. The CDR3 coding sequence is TGTGCCAGCTCAACCCGAGAGACAGGGGGCGACGAGCAGTACTTC.